The subject of this entry is one T cell receptor beta chain. What it binds is unknown. The junction had 6 bases not matched to a gene; V was cut back by 4 bases and J by 1 base. The CDR3 totals 16 residues. TCRdb reprocessed the RACE reads with MiXCR, giving one entry per CDR3 protein. The sample lists tens of thousands of distinct CDR3 sequences; over 10% were seen once. This sample is drawn from a study of human T cells and chemical hapten exposure. As for the study in general: While the approximately 23-week study was under way, patients received diphenylcyclopropenone on the scalp every week.

The time point is: patch test 3, about 24 weeks after DPC sensitization. Treatment described: therapeutic diphenylcyclopropenone sensitization with weekly scalp DPC. Findings and limits, study-wide: Versus controls, expanded TCRs had significantly more large CDR3 similarity clusters.

This specimen consisted of whole blood, obtained in connection with sensitization to the hapten diphenylcyclopropenone (DPC). This rearrangement joins TRBV12-3 or TRBV12-4 to TRBJ2-2, with TRBD2 identical over 7 bases. The receptor's source is a woman between 50 and 59 years old with alopecia areata. Some clones in this sample may be carry-over from other donors' samples. CDR3 amino acids: CASSWVSSGNTGELFF. CDR3 coding DNA: TGTGCCAGCAGTTGGGTTTCTAGCGGGAACACCGGGGAGCTGTTTTTT.